Listed below are T cell receptor beta chains from one sample, sequenced in a study of beta chain features in type 1 diabetes. Data came from immunoSEQ multiplex PCR; TCRdb stores just in-frame clones and leaves some out. The table lists approximately 170,000 clones, over 7.5% of them singletons. Material: central memory CD4+ T cells from blood. These receptors were collected from a woman aged 18 to 35 in good health. The CDR3 runs from the conserved cysteine through the conserved F or W. The order of the fields is clone size, D gene, J gene, V gene, CDR3 protein, CDR3 DNA. D genes are given only for firm matches. Clone size is shown for a subset of rows, as once, few, many or a class of expanded clone.

clone size: few; D gene: TRBD1; J gene: TRBJ1-4; V gene: TRBV5-4; CDR3 protein: CASREGQNNEKLFF; CDR3 DNA: TGTGCCAGCAGAGAGGGACAGAATAATGAAAAACTGTTTTTT
clone size: few; D gene: TRBD1; J gene: TRBJ2-1; V gene: TRBV7-3; CDR3 protein: CASSPNIGQGGQFF; CDR3 DNA: TGTGCCAGCAGCCCGAATATTGGACAGGGTGGGCAGTTCTTC
clone size: few; D gene: TRBD1; J gene: TRBJ2-3; V gene: TRBV29-1; CDR3 protein: CSVARGRPSTDTQYF; CDR3 DNA: TGCAGCGTTGCCAGGGGGCGGCCTAGCACAGATACGCAGTATTTT
clone size: .; D gene: .; J gene: TRBJ2-3; V gene: TRBV30; CDR3 protein: CAWSLGRGSDTQYF; CDR3 DNA: TGTGCCTGGAGTTTGGGCCGGGGGTCTGATACGCAGTATTTT
clone size: .; D gene: TRBD2; J gene: TRBJ2-4; V gene: TRBV2; CDR3 protein: CASSEGSGGSKNIQYF; CDR3 DNA: TGTGCCAGCAGTGAAGGTAGCGGGGGTTCCAAAAACATTCAGTACTTC
clone size: .; D gene: TRBD1; J gene: TRBJ1-2; V gene: TRBV5-1; CDR3 protein: CASSFGTGSHYGYTF; CDR3 DNA: TGCGCCAGCAGCTTTGGGACAGGGAGTCACTATGGCTACACCTTC
clone size: few; D gene: TRBD2; J gene: TRBJ2-5; V gene: TRBV5-1; CDR3 protein: CASSPRTSGRAQETQYF; CDR3 DNA: TGCGCCAGCAGCCCTCGGACTAGCGGGAGGGCCCAAGAGACCCAGTACTTC
clone size: few; D gene: .; J gene: TRBJ2-3; V gene: TRBV10-3; CDR3 protein: CAISESGTEGDTQYF; CDR3 DNA: TGTGCCATCAGTGAGTCGGGGACTGAGGGAGATACGCAGTATTTT
clone size: .; D gene: .; J gene: TRBJ2-3; V gene: TRBV4-1; CDR3 protein: CASSSRTHSTDTQYF; CDR3 DNA: TGCGCCAGCAGCTCACGGACTCATAGCACAGATACGCAGTATTTT
clone size: few; D gene: .; J gene: TRBJ2-7; V gene: TRBV30; CDR3 protein: CAWSRWGVSDEQYF; CDR3 DNA: TGTGCCTGGAGCCGGTGGGGGGTTTCGGACGAGCAGTACTTC
clone size: .; D gene: .; J gene: TRBJ1-4; V gene: TRBV11-2; CDR3 protein: CASSLEVRAGKLFF; CDR3 DNA: TGTGCCAGCAGCTTAGAAGTCAGGGCCGGGAAACTGTTTTTT
clone size: few; D gene: .; J gene: TRBJ1-1; V gene: TRBV7-2; CDR3 protein: CASSTIQGFGAFF; CDR3 DNA: TGTGCCAGCAGTACGATACAGGGATTTGGAGCTTTCTTT
clone size: .; D gene: .; J gene: TRBJ2-7; V gene: TRBV6-5; CDR3 protein: CASNGRGAYEQYF; CDR3 DNA: TGTGCCAGCAACGGCAGGGGAGCCTACGAGCAGTACTTC
clone size: .; D gene: .; J gene: TRBJ2-5; V gene: TRBV4-3; CDR3 protein: CASSQTGSGETQYF; CDR3 DNA: TGCGCCAGCAGCCAAACGGGGTCGGGAGAGACCCAGTACTTC
clone size: .; D gene: .; J gene: TRBJ1-1; V gene: TRBV19; CDR3 protein: CASRNRVEAFF; CDR3 DNA: TGTGCCAGTAGAAATCGGGTTGAAGCTTTCTTT
clone size: .; D gene: .; J gene: TRBJ1-2; V gene: TRBV19; CDR3 protein: CASRNDRRDGYTF; CDR3 DNA: TGTGCCAGTAGGAACGACAGGCGGGATGGCTACACCTTC
clone size: .; D gene: TRBD1; J gene: TRBJ2-5; V gene: TRBV29-1; CDR3 protein: CSVEQGARGGTQYF; CDR3 DNA: TGCAGCGTTGAGCAGGGGGCAAGAGGAGGGACCCAGTACTTC
clone size: few; D gene: TRBD2; J gene: TRBJ2-7; V gene: TRBV7-2; CDR3 protein: CASQRGPKYEQYF; CDR3 DNA: TGTGCCTCTCAGCGGGGGCCCAAGTACGAGCAGTACTTC
clone size: .; D gene: TRBD1; J gene: TRBJ2-3; V gene: TRBV5-4; CDR3 protein: CASSQEGQGGDTQYF; CDR3 DNA: TGTGCCAGCAGCCAAGAAGGACAGGGAGGAGATACGCAGTATTTT
clone size: few; D gene: TRBD2; J gene: TRBJ2-5; V gene: TRBV18; CDR3 protein: CASSSTGGNQETQYF; CDR3 DNA: TGTGCCAGCTCATCAACGGGAGGGAACCAAGAGACCCAGTACTTC
clone size: few; D gene: TRBD1; J gene: TRBJ2-1; V gene: TRBV5-6; CDR3 protein: CASSLLGQSSYNEQFF; CDR3 DNA: TGTGCCAGCAGCTTGTTGGGACAGAGCTCCTACAATGAGCAGTTCTTC
clone size: few; D gene: TRBD2; J gene: TRBJ2-1; V gene: TRBV11-3; CDR3 protein: CASSPYSKRGGRAGNEQFF; CDR3 DNA: TGTGCCAGCAGCCCCTACAGCAAACGGGGCGGGAGGGCTGGGAATGAGCAGTTCTTC
clone size: .; D gene: TRBD1; J gene: TRBJ2-3; V gene: TRBV2; CDR3 protein: CASSERAGGGTDTQYF; CDR3 DNA: TGTGCCAGCAGTGAAAGGGCAGGGGGCGGCACAGATACGCAGTATTTT
clone size: .; D gene: TRBD1; J gene: TRBJ1-5; V gene: TRBV11-1; CDR3 protein: CASSLDRDQPQHF; CDR3 DNA: TGTGCCAGCAGCTTGGACAGGGATCAGCCCCAGCATTTT
clone size: .; D gene: TRBD1; J gene: TRBJ1-1; V gene: TRBV5-1; CDR3 protein: CASSLARTGNTEAFF; CDR3 DNA: TGCGCCAGCAGCTTGGCCCGGACAGGGAACACTGAAGCTTTCTTT
clone size: many; D gene: .; J gene: TRBJ1-1; V gene: TRBV18; CDR3 protein: CASSPRWNTEAFF; CDR3 DNA: TGTGCCAGCTCACCCAGATGGAACACTGAAGCTTTCTTT